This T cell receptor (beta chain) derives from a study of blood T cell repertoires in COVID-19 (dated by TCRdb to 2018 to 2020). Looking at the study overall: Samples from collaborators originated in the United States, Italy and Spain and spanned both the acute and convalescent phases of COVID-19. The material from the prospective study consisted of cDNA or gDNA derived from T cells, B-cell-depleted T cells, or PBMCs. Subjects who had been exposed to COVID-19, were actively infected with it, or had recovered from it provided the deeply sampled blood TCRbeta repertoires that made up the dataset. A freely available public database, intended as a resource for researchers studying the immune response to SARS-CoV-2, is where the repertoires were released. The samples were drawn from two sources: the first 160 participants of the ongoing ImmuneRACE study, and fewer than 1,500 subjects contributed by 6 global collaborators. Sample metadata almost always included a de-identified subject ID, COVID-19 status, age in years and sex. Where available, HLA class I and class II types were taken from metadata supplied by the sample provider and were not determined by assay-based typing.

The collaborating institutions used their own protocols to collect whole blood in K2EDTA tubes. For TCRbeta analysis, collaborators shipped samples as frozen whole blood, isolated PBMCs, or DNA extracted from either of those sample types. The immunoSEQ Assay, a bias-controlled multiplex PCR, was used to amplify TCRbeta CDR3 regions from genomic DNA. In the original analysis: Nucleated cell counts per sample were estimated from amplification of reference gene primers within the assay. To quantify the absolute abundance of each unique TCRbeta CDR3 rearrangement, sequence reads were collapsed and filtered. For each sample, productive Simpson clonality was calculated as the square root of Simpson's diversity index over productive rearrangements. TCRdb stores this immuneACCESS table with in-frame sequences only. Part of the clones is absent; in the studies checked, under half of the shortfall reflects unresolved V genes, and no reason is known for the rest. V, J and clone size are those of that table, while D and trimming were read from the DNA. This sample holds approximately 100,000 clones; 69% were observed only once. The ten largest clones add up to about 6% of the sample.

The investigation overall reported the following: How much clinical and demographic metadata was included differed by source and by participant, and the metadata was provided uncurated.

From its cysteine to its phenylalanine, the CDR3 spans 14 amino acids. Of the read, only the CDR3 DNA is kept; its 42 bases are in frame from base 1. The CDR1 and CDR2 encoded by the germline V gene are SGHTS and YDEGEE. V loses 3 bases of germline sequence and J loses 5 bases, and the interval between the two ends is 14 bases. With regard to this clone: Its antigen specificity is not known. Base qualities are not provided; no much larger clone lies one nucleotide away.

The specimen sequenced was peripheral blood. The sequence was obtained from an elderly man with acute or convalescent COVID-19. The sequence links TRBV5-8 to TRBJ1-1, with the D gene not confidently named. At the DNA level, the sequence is TGTGCCAGCAGCTCCCTTGGTGAGAGGACTGAAGCTTTCTTT. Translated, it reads CASSSLGERTEAFF.